This T cell receptor beta chain was observed in a study of glioma-infiltrating T cells after dendritic cell vaccination. This CDR3 is 13 amino acids long. Germline-derived CDR1 and CDR2 are SGHRS and YFSETQ. About this clone itself: The junction departs from the called germline gene at one end, perhaps through a read error.

Up to about 2 ug genomic DNA was used for TCRB CDR3 amplification. Profiled with immunoSEQ multiplex PCR; TCRdb holds only in-frame clones, not every one. The sample contains about 32,000 clones, 90% of which appear only once. The specimen was blood, collected before dendritic cell vaccination. The sequence was obtained from a human donor with glioblastoma. The chain carries TRBV5-1 and TRBJ1-2, with 7 bases identical to TRBD1. CDR3 nucleotide sequence: TGCGCCAGCAGCGGCGGGACAGAGTATGGCTGCACCTTC. This translates into CASSGGTEYGCTF.